The 5 T cell receptor beta chains below all came from one sample that was sequenced in a study of blood T cell repertoires in COVID-19 (TCRdb year 2020). Library prep was done by the immunoSEQ multiplex PCR assay. Sourced from immuneACCESS, this table was stored by TCRdb with only in-frame sequences that have V and J called. A share of the clones is absent; for the studies checked, an unresolved V gene accounts for under half, and the remainder has no known explanation. Across this sample there are 160,000 or so clones, with around 92% seen only once. The top ten constitute approximately 2.8% of the sample. Material for sequencing was peripheral blood. All receptors come from a man aged 55 to 70 with acute or convalescent COVID-19.

The rearrangement links TRBV5-1 to TRBJ2-2; perhaps TRBD1 as D (6 bases). CDR1 and CDR2 from the germline V gene are SGHRS and YFSETQ. V was cut by 1 base and J by 4 bases, with 8 bases left in between. This CDR3 is 14 amino acids long. CDR3 protein: CASSLTGPTGELFF. In DNA, the CDR3 is TGCGCCAGCAGCTTGACAGGGCCCACCGGGGAGCTGTTTTTT.

The CDR3 sequence is CASSSLGQGARMYF. DNA for the CDR3: TGTGCCAGCAGTTCCCTCGGACAGGGGGCGAGGATGTACTTC. This rearrangement joins TRBV6-6 to TRBJ2-7, with 11 bases fitting TRBD1. The CDR3 contains 14 residues. Unmatched junction bases numbered 11, after V lost 4 bases and J lost 12 bases. CDR1 and CDR2 from the germline V gene are MNHNY and SVGAGI (reference sequence).

V gene TRBV6-5 combines with J gene TRBJ2-1, with 9 bases lining up with TRBD1. The germline CDR1 and CDR2 sequences are MNHEY and SVGAGI. V trimming: 5 bases; J trimming: 6 bases; junction bases outside the gene matches: 2. CDR3 size: 13 residues. CDR3 protein: CASSRQGVNEQFF. CDR3 sequence (DNA): TGTGCCAGCAGTCGACAGGGGGTCAATGAGCAGTTCTTC.

The CDR3 DNA is TGTGCCAGCATTAAGGAGGGGAACACTGAAGCTTTCTTT. It specifies CASIKEGNTEAFF. This chain joins TRBV6-5 and TRBJ1-1; D not resolved. This CDR3 contains 13 residues. The germline V gene has CDR1 MNHEY and CDR2 SVGAGI. Trimming took 7 bases from V and 1 from J, leaving 10 bases between them.

V is TRBV14 and J is TRBJ1-1; a weak D match, TRBD1 (5 bases). The germline V gene encodes CDR1 SGHDN and CDR2 FVKESK. The CDR3 extends over 11 amino acids. V was shortened by 6 bases and J by 4 bases, with 6 bases between the two germline ends. This chain's CDR3 is CASRRGTEAFF. CDR3 DNA: TGTGCCAGCAGAAGGGGCACTGAAGCTTTCTTT.